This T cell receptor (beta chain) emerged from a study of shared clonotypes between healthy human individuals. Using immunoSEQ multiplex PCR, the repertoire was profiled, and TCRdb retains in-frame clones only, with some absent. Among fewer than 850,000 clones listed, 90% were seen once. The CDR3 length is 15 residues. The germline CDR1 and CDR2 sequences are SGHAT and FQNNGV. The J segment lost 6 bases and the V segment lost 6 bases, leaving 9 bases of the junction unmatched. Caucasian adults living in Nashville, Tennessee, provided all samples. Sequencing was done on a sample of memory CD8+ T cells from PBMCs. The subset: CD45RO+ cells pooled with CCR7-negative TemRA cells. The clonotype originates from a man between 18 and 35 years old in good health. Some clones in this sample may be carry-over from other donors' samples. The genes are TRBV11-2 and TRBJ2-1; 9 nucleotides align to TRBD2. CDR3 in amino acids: CASSHLAGFINEQFF. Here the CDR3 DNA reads TGTGCCAGCAGTCATCTAGCGGGATTCATCAATGAGCAGTTCTTC.